Sequencing of this TCR beta chain was carried out in a study of blood T cell repertoires in COVID-19. Study in general: Acute and convalescent COVID-19 specimens originated in the United States, Italy and Spain. Nucleic acid was either cDNA or gDNA, and it came from T cells, B-cell-depleted T cells, or PBMCs.

V lost 0 bases to trimming and J lost 5 bases; unmatched junction nucleotides: 4. Germline-derived CDR1 and CDR2 are MNHEY and SVGAGI. CDR3 length: 15 amino acids. Methods used by the authors: From reference gene primer amplification, estimates of nucleated cell counts were derived. The method was immunoSEQ multiplex PCR; TCRdb's version includes in-frame clones alone and lacks a portion of them. Clonal size and the V and J genes are those of that table, whereas D and trimming came from the DNA. The sample holds 87,000 or so clones; around 90% are singletons and the top ten take about 5%. This clone was recorded only once.

This clonotype originated in a man in his forties with acute or convalescent COVID-19. The J gene is TRBJ2-4, the V gene TRBV6-5, with 7 bases that match TRBD1. Sequenced input: peripheral blood. DNA for the CDR3: TGTGCCAGCAGTTACTCCGGACAGGACCAAAACATTCAGTACTTC. Translation: CASSYSGQDQNIQYF.